These 30 T cell receptor beta chains originate from one sample sequenced in a study of T cells after yellow fever vaccination. In TCRdb, the 5' RACE reads were re-called with MiXCR into one record per CDR3 protein. The table includes approximately 300,000 distinct CDR3 sequences, over 8.5% detected once. The sequencing used CD4+ T cells sorted from PBMCs, collected 45 days after the yellow fever booster vaccination. These receptors all come from a man aged 18 to 30 who received the YFV17D yellow fever vaccine.

This clonotype showed up many times. The V call is TRBV3-1, the J call TRBJ2-3, with a weak D call TRBD1 (5 bases). The CDR3 is 18 residues long. With 10 bases removed from V and 3 bases from J, the gap between germline ends came to 29 bases. Germline V gives CDR1 LGHDT, CDR2 YNNKEL (reference sequence). The CDR3 protein is CATSGPIRRDIGTDTQYF. Here the CDR3 DNA reads TGTGCCACCTCCGGGCCGATCCGCAGGGATATAGGAACAGATACGCAGTATTTT.

V and J are TRBV12-3 or TRBV12-4 and TRBJ1-1; no clear D. Trimming took 2 bases from V and 1 from J, leaving 8 bases between them. The CDR3 sequence is 14 residues long. The CDR3 nucleotides are TGTGCCAGCAGTTTATGGCGCGGGAACACTGAAGCTTTCTTT. Its protein product is CASSLWRGNTEAFF.

The sample holds a few counts of this clonotype. This sequence joins TRBV5-1 and TRBJ2-3; 11 bases match TRBD2. The trim removed 2 bases at V and 5 bases at J, leaving 13 bases unmatched. The CDR3 covers 18 residues. Per germline, CDR1 SGHRS and CDR2 YFSETQ. DNA for the CDR3: TGCGCCAGCAGCTTCGCCCCTATAGCGGGGGGGCAAGGAGATACGCAGTATTTT. It encodes CASSFAPIAGGQGDTQYF.

This clonotype was seen a handful of times. The rearrangement joins TRBV12-3 or TRBV12-4 to TRBJ2-5, with no clear D. The CDR3 has 13 amino acids. Trimming removed 2 bases from V and 5 bases from J, with 9 bases in between. In DNA, the CDR3 is TGTGCCAGCAGTTTATCTGGGAAGGAGACCCAGTACTTC. Its protein is CASSLSGKETQYF.

The CDR3, as DNA: TGTGCCAGCAGCCCCCCCACGGGGGTGCCCTACGAGCAGTACTTC. It codes for CASSPPTGVPYEQYF. The chain has TRBV13 and TRBJ2-7; tentative D call: TRBD2 (6 bases). The CDR3 has 15 amino acids. V shed 5 bases and J shed 2 bases, with 16 bases lying between them. Germline CDR1 PRHDT, CDR2 FYEKMQ (reference sequence).

V gene TRBV24-1 combines with J gene TRBJ2-7; D gene ambiguous. This CDR3 is built from 16 residues. Trimming stripped 4 bases from V and 3 bases from J, with 18 bases between. Germline lookup yields CDR1 KGHDR and CDR2 SFDVKD. The CDR3 sequence is CATSDFEEGPIYEQYF. The CDR3 bases are TGTGCCACCAGTGACTTTGAGGAAGGACCGATCTACGAGCAGTACTTC.

The rearrangement links TRBV5-1 to TRBJ2-5; D might be TRBD1 (6 bases). The length of the CDR3 is 14 residues. The V gene lost 0 bases and the J gene lost 7 bases, with 13 bases spanning the gap. The germline CDR1 and CDR2 sequences are SGHRS and YFSETQ. CDR3 region: CASSLVAGAVTQYF. Written as DNA, the CDR3 is TGCGCCAGCAGCTTGGTAGCAGGGGCGGTGACCCAGTACTTC. Using reference TRBV5-1 and TRBJ2-5 for the parts outside the CDR3, the full variable domain is KAGVTQTPRYLIKTRGQQVTLSCSPISGHRSVSWYQQTPGQGLQFLFEYFSETQRNKGNFPGRFSGRQFSNSRSEMNVSTLELGDSALYLCASSLVAGAVTQYFGPGTRLLVL.

The rearrangement links TRBV5-1 to TRBJ1-1; TRBD1 matches 7 bases. Germline values: CDR1 SGHRS, CDR2 YFSETQ. This CDR3 is built from 15 residues. Trimming cost V 7 bases and J 0 bases; bases outside gene matches: 9. The CDR3, as DNA: TGCGCCAGCTTTCACGGGACAGACCTGAACACTGAAGCTTTCTTT. Encoded protein: CASFHGTDLNTEAFF.

This chain connects TRBV10-2 to TRBJ2-5; D gene uncertain. Trimming took 0 bases from V and 5 from J, leaving 7 bases between them. The CDR3 sequence is 13 residues long. Germline V gene data show CDR1 as WSHSY and CDR2 as SAAADI. In DNA form, the CDR3 reads TGCGCCAGCAGTGAGTCGACTCGGGAGACCCAGTACTTC. This sequence encodes CASSESTRETQYF.

The rearrangement joins TRBV6-5 to TRBJ1-6; 8 nucleotides align to TRBD1. The junction had 11 bases not matched to a gene; V was cut back by 6 bases and J by 10 bases. The CDR3 runs 15 residues. Germline CDR1 and CDR2: MNHEY and SVGAGI. Here the CDR3 DNA reads TGTGCCAGCAGCCGACGGGAGGCAGGGGGCTCACCCCTCCACTTT. Translated, it gives CASSRREAGGSPLHF.

The chain links TRBV19 to TRBJ2-3; 7 bases fit TRBD1. The V gene end was trimmed by 7 bases and the J gene end by 3 bases; junction bases not matched to a gene: 4. The germline V gene encodes CDR1 LNHDA and CDR2 SQIVND (reference sequence). The CDR3 covers 13 residues. CDR3 in DNA: TGTGCCAGTACTTGGACAGGTACAGATACGCAGTATTTT. As protein: CASTWTGTDTQYF.

This chain links TRBV27 with TRBJ1-1, with 10 nucleotides matching TRBD1. CDR1 and CDR2 from the germline V gene are MNHEY and SMNVEV (reference sequence). Trimming removed 6 bases from V and 2 bases from J; junction bases left unmatched: 6. There are 15 residues in the CDR3. DNA for the CDR3: TGTGCCAGCAGCCCCGACAGGGGGCGAAACACTGAAGCTTTCTTT. Its translation is CASSPDRGRNTEAFF.

This clonotype appeared a few times. V usage is TRBV5-1 and J usage is TRBJ2-7; 7 nucleotides match TRBD1. The CDR3 runs to 16 residues. Trimming at V came to 0 bases and at J to 2 bases, leaving 8 bases not matched to a gene. In germline, CDR1 is SGHRS, CDR2 YFSETQ. The CDR3 bases are TGCGCCAGCAGCTTGGGGGGGACAGACGCCGCCTACGAGCAGTACTTC. It specifies CASSLGGTDAAYEQYF.

This clonotype showed up just a few times. The chain has TRBV6-5 and TRBJ1-2; unclear D gene. Trimming took 7 bases from V and 3 from J, leaving 12 bases between them. The CDR3 has 13 amino acids. Germline CDR1 is MNHEY and CDR2 is SVGAGI. CDR3 sequence (DNA): TGTGCCAGCACCCCAGGACGGGACTATGGCTACACCTTC. Translating it yields CASTPGRDYGYTF.

This clonotype was counted a few times. The chain is built from TRBV10-3 and TRBJ1-5; maybe TRBD1 (6 bases). The V gene's germline CDR1 is ENHRY and CDR2 SYGVKD. This CDR3 is built from 12 residues. V was pared by 8 bases and J by 6 bases, with 11 bases between. CDR3 amino acids: CAIRQESQPQHF. DNA of the CDR3: TGTGCCATCCGACAGGAGTCTCAGCCCCAGCATTTT.

This clonotype was observed a handful of times. This chain joins TRBV20-1 and TRBJ1-5; D perhaps matches TRBD1 (5 bases). Trimming cost V 6 bases and J 0 bases, with 12 bases left between them. This CDR3 is 14 amino acids long. Germline V gives CDR1 DFQATT, CDR2 SNEGSKA (reference sequence). The CDR3 loop is CSAIQTDSNQPQHF. As DNA, the CDR3 is TGCAGTGCCATCCAGACAGATAGCAATCAGCCCCAGCATTTT.

This clonotype was counted a few times. This chain joins TRBV5-1 and TRBJ2-5; TRBD1 aligns across 9 bases. The J segment lost 4 bases and the V segment lost 0 bases, leaving 7 bases of the junction unmatched. The CDR3 contains 16 residues. Germline CDR1 reads SGHRS; CDR2 reads YFSETQ. The chain's CDR3 is CASSLVPTGGVETQYF. The CDR3 DNA reads as TGCGCCAGCAGCTTGGTTCCGACAGGGGGGGTAGAGACCCAGTACTTC.

The chain recombines TRBV11-2 with TRBJ2-2; 7 nucleotides line up with TRBD2. Germline V gene lookup returns CDR1 SGHAT and CDR2 FQNNGV. V lost 5 bases and J lost 7; bases outside the gene matches: 13. The CDR3 extends over 16 amino acids. CDR3 amino acids: CASSPLLSGGIGELFF. The CDR3 nucleotides are TGTGCCAGCAGCCCCCTCCTGTCGGGGGGAATCGGGGAGCTGTTTTTT.

There are a few counts of this clonotype. V gene TRBV7-2 combines with J gene TRBJ2-1, with 8 positions matching TRBD2. The germline V gene has CDR1 SGHTA and CDR2 FQGNSA. CDR3 length: 16 amino acids. V shed 1 base, J shed 3 bases, and the junction held 5 bases outside the gene matches. The CDR3 DNA sequence: TGTGCCAGCAGCTTAGTGGTGGCGGGGGGCTACAATGAGCAGTTCTTC. Translation: CASSLVVAGGYNEQFF.

The chain recombines TRBV20-1 with TRBJ1-4; 10 bases fit TRBD1. This CDR3 has 14 amino acids. J was trimmed by 10 bases and V by 0 bases; bases with no gene match: 5. From germline, CDR1 is DFQATT and CDR2 SNEGSKA (reference sequence). This chain's CDR3 is CSARDRQGARKLFF. DNA of the CDR3: TGCAGTGCTAGAGATCGACAGGGGGCTCGAAAACTGTTTTTT.

This clonotype came up many times. This rearrangement joins TRBV25-1 to TRBJ2-7; a weak D match, TRBD2 (5 bases). The CDR3 loop spans 13 amino acids. The germline V gene has CDR1 MGHDK and CDR2 SYGVNS. The V gene lost 4 bases and the J gene lost 6 bases, with 13 bases spanning the gap. CDR3 DNA sequence: TGTGCCAGCAGTGGGGTAACGCGGGTCGAGCAGTACGTC. Amino acid sequence: CASSGVTRVEQYV.

The table lists this clonotype with a few counts. The V and J genes are TRBV7-2 and TRBJ1-2; D is undetermined. The V end lost 5 bases, the J end lost 5 bases, and 6 bases lay between the germline ends. Germline V gives CDR1 SGHTA, CDR2 FQGNSA. There are 11 residues in the CDR3. This chain's CDR3 is CASSAQYGYTF. The CDR3 DNA sequence: TGTGCCAGCAGCGCGCAGTATGGCTACACCTTC.

The gene calls are TRBV5-1 and TRBJ1-5, with 10 bases matching TRBD1. CDR1 is SGHRS and CDR2 is YFSETQ in the germline V gene. With 4 bases clipped from V and 4 bases from J, the junction kept 8 bases outside the gene matches. The CDR3 runs 16 residues. CDR3 DNA: TGCGCCAGCAGCCCGGACGGGACAGGGGAAAATCAGCCCCAGCATTTT. It translates to CASSPDGTGENQPQHF.

V and J are TRBV24-1 and TRBJ2-7; TRBD1 is a possible D gene (6 bases). The CDR3 totals 15 residues. The germline V gene encodes CDR1 KGHDR and CDR2 SFDVKD. Trimming took off 4 bases at V and 1 base at J, with 13 bases between the two ends. DNA for the CDR3: TGTGCCACCAGTGACGCTGGACAGATATCCTACGAGCAGTACTTC. This codes for CATSDAGQISYEQYF.

In its sample, this clonotype was seen many times. The genes are TRBV6-5 and TRBJ1-4; D is undetermined. This CDR3 is built from 14 residues. Germline V lookup: CDR1 MNHEY, CDR2 SVGAGI. V gave up 6 bases and J gave up 6 bases, with 14 bases separating them. In nucleotides, the CDR3 is TGTGCCAGCAGCCCCCGGGCCCCGGATGAAAAACTGTTTTTT. Its translation: CASSPRAPDEKLFF.

V and J are TRBV7-2 and TRBJ1-2; a weak D match, TRBD1 (6 bases). From germline, CDR1 is SGHTA and CDR2 FQGNSA. This CDR3 comprises 15 residues. Trimming left V 0 bases short and J 4 bases short, with 12 bases between. In DNA form, the CDR3 reads TGTGCCAGCAGCTTAGCGTTTATAGGGGGCTATGGCTACACCTTC. It codes for CASSLAFIGGYGYTF.

The sample holds one count of this clonotype. V and J are TRBV3-1 and TRBJ1-4, with 7 nucleotides matching TRBD1. Germline lookup yields CDR1 LGHDT and CDR2 YNNKEL (reference sequence). CDR3 length: 16 amino acids. V was clipped by 3 bases and J by 8 bases; unmatched bases: 12. The CDR3 is CASSQGQSQWKEKLFF. CDR3 DNA sequence: TGTGCCAGCAGCCAGGGACAGAGCCAATGGAAAGAAAAACTGTTTTTT. Combining the CDR3 with reference TRBV3-1 and TRBJ1-4 gives the whole variable domain DTAVSQTPKYLVTQMGNDKSIKCEQNLGHDTMYWYKQDSKKFLKIMFSYNNKELIINETVPNRFSPKSPDKAHLNLHINSLELGDSAVYFCASSQGQSQWKEKLFFGSGTQLSVL.

This clonotype was picked up a small number of times. V and J are TRBV29-1 and TRBJ2-5, with D perhaps TRBD1 or TRBD2 (5 bases each). This CDR3 is built from 11 residues. V gave up 6 bases and J gave up 4 bases, with 9 bases separating them. Germline V CDR1 and CDR2: SQVTM, ANQGSEA. CDR3 DNA: TGCAGCGTGGGGGTTGCAGAGACCCAGTACTTC. As protein: CSVGVAETQYF.

This clonotype appeared a few times. The V call is TRBV7-6, the J call TRBJ2-1, with 10 bases lining up with TRBD2. After removal of 5 bases from V and 8 bases from J, the junction contained 15 bases not matched to a gene. Germline V CDR1 and CDR2: SGHVS, FNYEAQ. CDR3 size: 17 residues. The chain's CDR3 is CASSRSGGPPSMDEQFF. In DNA form, the CDR3 reads TGTGCCAGCAGCCGTAGCGGGGGGCCTCCCTCGATGGATGAGCAGTTCTTC.

This clonotype occurred many times. This chain links TRBV20-1 with TRBJ2-4; 10 bases are shared with TRBD1. V was clipped by 1 base and J by 11 bases; unmatched bases: 8. The CDR3 runs to 14 residues. Germline CDR1 DFQATT, CDR2 SNEGSKA (reference sequence). The CDR3 coding sequence is TGCAGTGCTAGAGGCGGACAGGGGGGACGGCTTCAGTACTTC. Encoded protein: CSARGGQGGRLQYF.